This T cell receptor beta chain is from a study of OX40 agonist ivuxolimab in advanced cancers. Germline V CDR1 and CDR2: MDHEN, SYDVKM. The CDR3 runs to 14 residues. Trimming took 3 bases from V and 2 from J; bases not matched to a gene: 4. Profiling relied on immunoSEQ multiplex PCR, and the TCRdb table lists in-frame clones only, not all of them. This table has approximately 70,000 clones, approximately 78% appearing once. The sample consisted of CD4+ or CD8+ T cells sorted from blood, taken in a trial of the OX40 agonist ivuxolimab. This clonotype was obtained from an adult with an advanced solid tumor such as melanoma, head and neck, liver or kidney cancer. The chain carries TRBV28 and TRBJ2-7, with 7 bases identical to TRBD2. DNA for the CDR3: TGTGCCAGCAGTTTCGCCGCGGGGGCCTACGAGCAGTACTTC. It encodes CASSFAAGAYEQYF.